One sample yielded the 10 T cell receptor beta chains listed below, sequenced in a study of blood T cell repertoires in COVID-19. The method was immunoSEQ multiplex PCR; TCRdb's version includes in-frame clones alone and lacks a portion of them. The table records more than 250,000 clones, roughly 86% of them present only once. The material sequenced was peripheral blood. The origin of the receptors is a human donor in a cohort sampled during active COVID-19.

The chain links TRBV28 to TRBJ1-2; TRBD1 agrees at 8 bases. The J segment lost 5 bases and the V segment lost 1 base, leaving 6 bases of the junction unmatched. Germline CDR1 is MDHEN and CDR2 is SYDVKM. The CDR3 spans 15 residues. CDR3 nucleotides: TGTGCCAGCAGTTTATCAGGGGGCGCCAGTTATGGCTACACCTTC. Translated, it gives CASSLSGGASYGYTF.

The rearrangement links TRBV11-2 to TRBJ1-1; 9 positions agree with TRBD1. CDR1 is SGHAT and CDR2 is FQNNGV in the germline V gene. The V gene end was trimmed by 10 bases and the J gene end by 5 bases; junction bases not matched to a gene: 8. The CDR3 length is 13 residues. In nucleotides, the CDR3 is TGTGCCACTGGACAGGGGCGGTCTACTGAAGCTTTCTTT. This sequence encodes CATGQGRSTEAFF.

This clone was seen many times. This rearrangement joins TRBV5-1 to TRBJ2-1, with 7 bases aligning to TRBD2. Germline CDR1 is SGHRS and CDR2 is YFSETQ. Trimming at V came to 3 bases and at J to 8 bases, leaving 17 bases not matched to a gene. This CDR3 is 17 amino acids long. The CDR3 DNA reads TGCGCCAGCAGCTCGGAAGCGGGACTCACGACTGACGATGAGCAGTTCTTC. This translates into CASSSEAGLTTDDEQFF. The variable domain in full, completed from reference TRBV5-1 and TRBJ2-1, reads KAGVTQTPRYLIKTRGQQVTLSCSPISGHRSVSWYQQTPGQGLQFLFEYFSETQRNKGNFPGRFSGRQFSNSRSEMNVSTLELGDSALYLCASSSEAGLTTDDEQFFGPGTRLTVL.

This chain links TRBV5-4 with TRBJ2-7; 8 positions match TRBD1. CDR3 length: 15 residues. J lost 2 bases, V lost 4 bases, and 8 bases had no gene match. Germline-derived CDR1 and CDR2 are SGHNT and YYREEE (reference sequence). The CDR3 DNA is TGTGCCAGCAGCGGGCGGACAGGGCTAACCTACGAGCAGTACTTC. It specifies CASSGRTGLTYEQYF.

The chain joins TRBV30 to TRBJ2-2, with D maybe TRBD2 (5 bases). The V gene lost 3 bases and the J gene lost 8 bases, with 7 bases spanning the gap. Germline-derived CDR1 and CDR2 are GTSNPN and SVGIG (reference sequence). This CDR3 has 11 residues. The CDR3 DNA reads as TGTGCCTGGAGCACGGGAGGGGAGCTGTTTTTT. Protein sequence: CAWSTGGELFF. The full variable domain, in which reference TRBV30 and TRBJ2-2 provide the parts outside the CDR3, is SQTIHQWPATLVQPVGSPLSLECTVEGTSNPNLYWYRQAAGRGLQLLFYSVGIGQISSEVPQNLSASRPQDRQFILSSKKLLLSDSGFYLCAWSTGGELFFGEGSRLTVL.

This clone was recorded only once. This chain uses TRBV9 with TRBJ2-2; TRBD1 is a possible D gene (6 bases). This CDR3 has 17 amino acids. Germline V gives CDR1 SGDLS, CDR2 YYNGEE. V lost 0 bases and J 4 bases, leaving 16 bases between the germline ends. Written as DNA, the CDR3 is TGTGCCAGCAGCGTAGCTGATCTGGGGGCGGGCACCGGGGAGCTGTTTTTT. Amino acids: CASSVADLGAGTGELFF.

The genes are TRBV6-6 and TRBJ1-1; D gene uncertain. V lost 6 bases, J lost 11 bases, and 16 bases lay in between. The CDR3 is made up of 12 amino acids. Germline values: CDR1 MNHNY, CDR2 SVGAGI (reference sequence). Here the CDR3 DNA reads TGTGCCAGCAGCCTTACAACAGCGGGGGCTTTCTTT. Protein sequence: CASSLTTAGAFF.

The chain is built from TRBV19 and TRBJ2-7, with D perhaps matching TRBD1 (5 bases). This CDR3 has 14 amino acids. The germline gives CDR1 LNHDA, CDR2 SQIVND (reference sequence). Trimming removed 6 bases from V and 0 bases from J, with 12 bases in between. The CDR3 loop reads CASSSQGSSYEQYF. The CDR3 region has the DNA TGTGCCAGTAGCTCTCAGGGTAGCTCCTACGAGCAGTACTTC.

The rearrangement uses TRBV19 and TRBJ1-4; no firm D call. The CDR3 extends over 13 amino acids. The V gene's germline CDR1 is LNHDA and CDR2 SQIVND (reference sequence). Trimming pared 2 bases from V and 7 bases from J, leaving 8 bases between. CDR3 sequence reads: CASSIKTPEKLFF. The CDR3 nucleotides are TGTGCCAGTAGTATAAAGACTCCTGAAAAACTGTTTTTT.

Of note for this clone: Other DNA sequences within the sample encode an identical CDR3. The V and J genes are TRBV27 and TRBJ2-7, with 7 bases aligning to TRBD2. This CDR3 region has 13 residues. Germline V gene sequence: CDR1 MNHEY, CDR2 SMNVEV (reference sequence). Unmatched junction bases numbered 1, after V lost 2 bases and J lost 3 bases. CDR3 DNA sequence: TGTGCCAGCAGTTTAGGGGGGGGCTACGAGCAGTACTTC. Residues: CASSLGGGYEQYF.